Shown below are 20 T cell receptor beta chains from a single sample sequenced in a study of response to subunit inactivated influenza vaccine. A single record per CDR3 protein comes from TCRdb applying MiXCR to the RT-PCR reads. The sample yields under 200,000 distinct CDR3 sequences, around a tenth seen once. The sample here was CD8+ T cells sorted from PBMCs, taken roughly 24 months after vaccination. The source is a man between 50 and 75 years old who received an inactivated influenza vaccine.

The chain combines TRBV9 with TRBJ2-7; TRBD1 aligns across 8 bases. V shed 0 bases, J shed 5 bases, and the junction held 4 bases outside the gene matches. CDR3 length equals 14 residues. CDR1 and CDR2 (germline): SGDLS, YYNGEE. Here the CDR3 DNA reads TGTGCCAGCAGCGTAGCTAGGACAGGGAACGAGCAGTACTTC. Translating it yields CASSVARTGNEQYF.

The V gene is TRBV5-6, the J gene TRBJ2-1; 11 bases align to TRBD2. The CDR3 spans 14 residues. V was clipped by 5 bases and J by 7 bases; unmatched bases: 5. Germline V gene sequence: CDR1 SGHDT, CDR2 YYEEEE. The chain's CDR3 is CASRQRTSGNEQFF. DNA of the CDR3: TGTGCCAGCAGACAACGGACTAGCGGGAATGAGCAGTTCTTC.

This chain links TRBV15 with TRBJ2-1, with 8 bases that match TRBD2. The ends lost 1 base at V and 7 bases at J; junction bases unmatched: 9. Looked up from germline, CDR1 is LNHNV and CDR2 is YYDKDF (reference sequence). CDR3 size: 16 residues. CDR3 nucleotide sequence: TGTGCCACCAGCAGAGCGACTATTAGCGGGATGAATGAGCAGTTCTTC. Its protein is CATSRATISGMNEQFF. Based on the CDR3 plus reference TRBV15 and TRBJ2-1, the full variable domain is DAMVIQNPRYQVTQFGKPVTLSCSQTLNHNVMYWYQQKSSQAPKLLFHYYDKDFNNEADTPDNFQSRRPNTSFCFLDIRSPGLGDTAMYLCATSRATISGMNEQFFGPGTRLTVL.

This chain uses TRBV6-2 or TRBV6-3 with TRBJ2-3, with no clear D. Trimming removed 0 bases from V and 0 bases from J, with 4 bases in between. CDR3 length: 14 residues. Germline CDR1 and CDR2: MNHEY and SVGEGT. This chain's CDR3 is CASSYSTSTDTQYF. The CDR3 coding sequence is TGTGCCAGCAGTTACTCGACTAGCACAGATACGCAGTATTTT.

This clonotype was seen repeatedly, ten times or more. The CDR3 nucleotides are TGTGCCACCGCGCCTGGGTCCTATAATTCACCCCTCCACTTT. It yields the protein CATAPGSYNSPLHF. This sequence joins TRBV12-3 or TRBV12-4 and TRBJ1-6; D gene ambiguous. Deletions cut 10 bases from V and 1 base from J, with 11 bases between. The CDR3 is 14 residues long.

The chain joins TRBV7-6 to TRBJ2-2; a possible D gene is TRBD1 (6 bases). Trimming pared 2 bases from V and 5 bases from J, leaving 12 bases between. CDR1 SGHVS and CDR2 FNYEAQ come from the germline V gene. The length of the CDR3 is 15 residues. The CDR3 loop reads CASSLYRENTGELFF. The CDR3 DNA reads as TGTGCCAGCAGCTTATACAGGGAGAATACCGGGGAGCTGTTTTTT. Full variable domain (remainder filled in from reference TRBV7-6 and TRBJ2-2): GAGVSQSPRYKVTKRGQDVALRCDPISGHVSLYWYRQALGQGPEFLTYFNYEAQQDKSGLPNDRFSAERPEGSISTLTIQRTEQRDSAMYRCASSLYRENTGELFFGEGSRLTVL.

This clonotype was picked up many times. The chain combines TRBV3-1 with TRBJ2-7; no definite D call. The CDR3 consists of 12 residues. Trimming pared 1 base from V and 4 bases from J, leaving 5 bases between. Germline loops: CDR1 LGHDT, CDR2 YNNKEL (reference sequence). Here the CDR3 reads CASSQVGYEQYF. In nucleotides, the CDR3 is TGTGCCAGCAGCCAAGTGGGGTACGAGCAGTACTTC.

V and J are TRBV7-8 and TRBJ2-2, with 8 bases that match TRBD2. CDR1 is SGHVS and CDR2 is FQNEAQ in the germline V gene. CDR3 length: 17 residues. J was trimmed by 2 bases and V by 2 bases; bases with no gene match: 7. CDR3 loop: CASSLRTSRLNTGELFF. The CDR3 DNA reads TGTGCCAGCAGCTTAAGGACTAGCCGACTTAACACCGGGGAGCTGTTTTTT. The full variable domain, rest sourced from reference TRBV7-8 and TRBJ2-2, is GAGVSQSPRYKVAKRGQDVALRCDPISGHVSLFWYQQALGQGPEFLTYFQNEAQLDKSGLPSDRFFAERPEGSVSTLKIQRTQQEDSAVYLCASSLRTSRLNTGELFFGEGSRLTVL.

This clonotype was counted only a few times. The rearrangement links TRBV20-1 to TRBJ2-7; D possibly corresponds to TRBD1 (6 bases). CDR1 and CDR2 (germline): DFQATT, SNEGSKA (reference sequence). V was trimmed by 6 bases and J by 2 bases, leaving 17 bases between them. CDR3 length: 14 amino acids. In DNA form, the CDR3 reads TGCAGTGCCTTGACCCGGGACACACCCTACGAGCAGTACTTC. Its translation is CSALTRDTPYEQYF.

This clonotype has only a few counts. The V and J genes are TRBV20-1 and TRBJ1-1; a possible D gene is TRBD1 (6 bases). With 0 bases removed from V and 4 bases from J, the gap between germline ends came to 12 bases. Germline V gene lookup returns CDR1 DFQATT and CDR2 SNEGSKA (reference sequence). The length of the CDR3 is 14 residues. CDR3 sequence: CSARDQGWTTEAFF. The CDR3 nucleotides are TGCAGTGCTAGAGATCAGGGGTGGACCACTGAAGCTTTCTTT.

The chain links TRBV6-5 to TRBJ2-3; unclear D gene. V gave up 0 bases and J gave up 3 bases, with 13 bases separating them. The germline CDR1 and CDR2 sequences are MNHEY and SVGAGI. The CDR3 contains 16 residues. CDR3: CASSYSRNGVTDTQYF. The CDR3 nucleotides are TGTGCCAGCAGTTACTCTCGGAACGGTGTAACAGATACGCAGTATTTT.

A note on this clonotype: Because the CDR3 is missing its conserved closing phenylalanine or tryptophan, this is likely a read error. Because the CDR3's place on the DNA is in doubt, the DNA is left out and the CDR3 is given as listed by TCRdb. CDR3 sequence reads: CASSPMTGGRSL. The chain carries TRBV28 and TRBJ1-1; the table's D call, TRBD1, was not checked against the DNA. The CDR3 has 12 amino acids, counting both end residues. The germline CDR1 and CDR2 sequences are MDHEN and SYDVKM.

This chain joins TRBV5-4 and TRBJ2-7, with 8 bases aligning to TRBD2. V lost 1 base and J lost 2; bases outside the gene matches: 5. CDR1 SGHNT and CDR2 YYREEE come from the germline V gene (reference sequence). This CDR3 is 15 amino acids long. CDR3 sequence reads: CASSLQTGGAYEQYF. CDR3 in DNA: TGTGCCAGCAGCTTGCAAACCGGGGGGGCCTACGAGCAGTACTTC. Complete variable domain (other parts from reference TRBV5-4 and TRBJ2-7): ETGVTQSPTHLIKTRGQQVTLRCSSQSGHNTVSWYQQALGQGPQFIFQYYREEENGRGNFPPRFSGLQFPNYSSELNVNALELDDSALYLCASSLQTGGAYEQYFGPGTRLTVT.

This clonotype showed up many times. The chain is built from TRBV20-1 and TRBJ2-7, with TRBD2 matching 8 bases. The CDR3 runs to 16 residues. Germline values: CDR1 DFQATT, CDR2 SNEGSKA (reference sequence). Trimming cost V 1 base and J 2 bases; bases outside gene matches: 10. CDR3 DNA sequence: TGCAGTGCTAGAGCCCTCGGGCGGGAGGTTACCTACGAGCAGTACTTC. It translates to CSARALGREVTYEQYF.

This clonotype was detected a few times. V and J are TRBV6-2 or TRBV6-3 and TRBJ1-5; D not resolved. CDR1 MNHEY and CDR2 SVGEGT come from the germline V gene. The CDR3 sequence is 15 residues long. The ends were cut back, 6 bases at V and 0 bases at J, with 12 bases in the middle. The CDR3 spells CASRGSLYSNQPQHF. The CDR3 DNA is TGTGCCAGCAGGGGGTCCCTGTATAGCAATCAGCCCCAGCATTTT.

This clonotype was detected only a few times. This chain joins TRBV12-3 or TRBV12-4 and TRBJ2-2; no reliable D call. V gave up 5 bases and J gave up 5 bases, with 15 bases separating them. This CDR3 spans 15 amino acids. CDR3 nucleotides: TGTGCCAGCAGTAGTACAGCTTCCCCAACCGGGGAGCTGTTTTTT. Translating gives CASSSTASPTGELFF.

The chain employs TRBV9 and TRBJ2-7, with D unresolved. The length of the CDR3 is 10 residues. CDR1 SGDLS and CDR2 YYNGEE come from the germline V gene. Trimming removed 9 bases at V and 4 bases at J, with 8 bases between. The chain's CDR3 is CATFQYEQYF. CDR3 sequence (DNA): TGTGCCACCTTTCAGTACGAGCAGTACTTC.

The rearrangement links TRBV5-1 to TRBJ2-1; D gene ambiguous. Germline CDR1 is SGHRS and CDR2 is YFSETQ. Trimming left V 2 bases short and J 6 bases short, with 15 bases between. The CDR3 is made up of 15 amino acids. The CDR3 nucleotides are TGCGCCAGCAGCTTCCGATCTCAAGGTCCCAATGAGCAGTTCTTC. Translation: CASSFRSQGPNEQFF.

This sequence joins TRBV28 and TRBJ2-5, with TRBD1 identical over 10 bases. J was trimmed by 6 bases and V by 6 bases; bases with no gene match: 13. The CDR3 has 16 amino acids. Germline loops: CDR1 MDHEN, CDR2 SYDVKM. The CDR3 DNA follows: TGTGCCAGCAGCCGACCCGGGGACAGGGGCGCGAAGACCCAGTACTTC. This gives the protein CASSRPGDRGAKTQYF. The full variable domain, rest sourced from reference TRBV28 and TRBJ2-5, is DVKVTQSSRYLVKRTGEKVFLECVQDMDHENMFWYRQDPGLGLRLIYFSYDVKMKEKGDIPEGYSVSREKKERFSLILESASTNQTSMYLCASSRPGDRGAKTQYFGPGTRLLVL.

V and J are TRBV7-9 and TRBJ1-6; no clear D. Germline V gene lookup returns CDR1 SEHNR and CDR2 FQNEAQ (reference sequence). The V gene lost 7 bases and the J gene lost 9 bases, with 7 bases spanning the gap. The CDR3 sequence is 11 residues long. In nucleotides, the CDR3 is TGTGCCAGCACGGATACTTCACCCCTCCACTTT. Its translation: CASTDTSPLHF.